This T cell receptor (beta chain) was identified during a study of blood T cells in healthy people across ages. Study-wide findings and caveats: Donor CMV infection status was unknown, possibly confounding age-related changes in expanded clonotypes.

Whenever a sample was processed, at least 7 million PBMCs were isolated. The CDR3 sequence is 12 residues long. CDR1 is GTSNPN, CDR2 SVGIG, per germline (reference sequence). A sample-barcoded 5' primer and a J-beta primer mix were used in a second PCR of roughly 7 to 11 cycles. The study obtained at least 2.5 million CDR3-containing paired-end reads from every sample. TCRdb itself ran the 5' RACE reads through MiXCR, one entry per CDR3 protein. The repertoire holds some 1.4 million distinct CDR3 sequences, with roughly 40% as singletons. This clonotype was seen only a few times. Antigen: not known. The receptor's source is a young woman in good health. The sample comprised blood. This chain joins TRBV30 and TRBJ2-1; D gene ambiguous. The J call could be wrong; TRBJ2-7 is a better fit for the DNA end. The chain's CDR3 is CAWNYRYNEQYF. CDR3 bases: TGTGCCTGGAACTATCGCTACAATGAGCAGTACTTC.